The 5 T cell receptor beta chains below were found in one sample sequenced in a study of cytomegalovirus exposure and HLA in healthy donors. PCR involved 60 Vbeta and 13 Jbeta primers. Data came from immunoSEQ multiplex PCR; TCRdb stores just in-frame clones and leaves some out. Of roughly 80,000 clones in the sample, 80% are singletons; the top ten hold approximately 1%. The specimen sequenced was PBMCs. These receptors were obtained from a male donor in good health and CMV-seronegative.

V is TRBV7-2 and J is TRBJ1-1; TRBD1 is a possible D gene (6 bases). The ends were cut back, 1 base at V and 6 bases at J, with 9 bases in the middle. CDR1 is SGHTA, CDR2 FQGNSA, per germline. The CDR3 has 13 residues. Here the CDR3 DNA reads TGTGCCAGCAGCTTAGTGGCAGGGGCTGAAGCTTTCTTT. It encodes CASSLVAGAEAFF.

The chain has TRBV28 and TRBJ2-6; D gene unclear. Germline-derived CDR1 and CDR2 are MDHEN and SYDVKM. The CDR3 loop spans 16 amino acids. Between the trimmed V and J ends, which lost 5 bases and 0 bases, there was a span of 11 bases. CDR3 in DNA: TGTGCCAGCAGTCCCCGGTGGAGCTCTGGGGCCAACGTCCTGACTTTC. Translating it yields CASSPRWSSGANVLTF.

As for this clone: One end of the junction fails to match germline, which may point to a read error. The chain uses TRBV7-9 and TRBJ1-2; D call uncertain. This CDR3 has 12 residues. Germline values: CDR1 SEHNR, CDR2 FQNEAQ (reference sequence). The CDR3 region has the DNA TGTTCCAGCAGCTCGGAGGGTTGGGGCTACACCTTC. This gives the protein CSSSSEGWGYTF.

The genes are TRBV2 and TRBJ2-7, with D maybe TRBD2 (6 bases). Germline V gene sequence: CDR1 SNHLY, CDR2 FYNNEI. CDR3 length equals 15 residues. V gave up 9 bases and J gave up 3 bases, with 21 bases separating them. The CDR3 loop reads CASLTGAGFHYEQYF. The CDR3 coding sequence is TGTGCCAGTCTGACCGGTGCGGGATTCCACTACGAGCAGTACTTC.

The CDR3 DNA is TGTGCCAGCAGCCAGAAGACAGGTCAGTCACCCCTCCACTTT. This sequence encodes CASSQKTGQSPLHF. This sequence joins TRBV5-4 and TRBJ1-6; possible D gene TRBD1, 6 bases. Trimming shortened V by 4 bases and J by 10 bases, and 15 bases separated the two germline ends. This CDR3 is 14 amino acids long. In germline, CDR1 is SGHNT, CDR2 YYREEE (reference sequence).